This T cell receptor (beta chain) was documented in a study of identical twins. This clonotype was counted many times. Donors uniformly comprised healthy Caucasians. TCRdb re-analysed the 5' RACE reads in MiXCR, keeping a single row per CDR3 protein. Here the sample spans hundreds of thousands of distinct CDR3 sequences, around 8.3% being singletons. V was pared by 4 bases and J by 2 bases, with 14 bases between. The CDR3 is 15 amino acids. CDR1 is MNHEY, CDR2 SVGEGT, per germline. The same data also went into a second study, on yellow fever vaccine responses in identical twins.

This receptor was taken from a woman aged 18 to 35 in good health. The sequenced sample consisted of PBMCs. This chain links TRBV6-2 or TRBV6-3 with TRBJ1-1; D may be TRBD1 (5 bases). DNA for the CDR3: TGTGCCAGCAGTTTGGACAAACTACTAAACACTGAAGCTTTCTTT. Amino acids: CASSLDKLLNTEAFF.